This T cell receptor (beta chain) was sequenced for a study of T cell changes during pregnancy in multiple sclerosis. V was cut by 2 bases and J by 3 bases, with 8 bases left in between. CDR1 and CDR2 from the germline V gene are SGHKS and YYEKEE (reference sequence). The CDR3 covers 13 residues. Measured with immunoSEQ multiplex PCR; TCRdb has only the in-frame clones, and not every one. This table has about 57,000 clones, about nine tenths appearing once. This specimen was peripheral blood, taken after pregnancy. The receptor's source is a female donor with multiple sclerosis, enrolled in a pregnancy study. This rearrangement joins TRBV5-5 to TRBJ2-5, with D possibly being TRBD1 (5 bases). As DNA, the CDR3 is TGTGCCAGCAGCTTCCAGGGAAAAGAGACCCAGTACTTC. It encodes CASSFQGKETQYF.